Following are 30 T cell receptor beta chains from one sample sequenced in a study of OX40 agonist ivuxolimab in advanced cancers. The method was the immunoSEQ multiplex PCR assay. TCRdb stores this immuneACCESS table with in-frame sequences only. Part of the clones is absent; in the studies checked, under half of the shortfall reflects unresolved V genes, and no reason is known for the rest. The sample table lists tens of thousands of clones, 60% to 85% of them with a count of one. The ten biggest clones cover approximately 2.1% of the sample. Source: CD4+ or CD8+ T cells sorted from blood, taken in a trial of the OX40 agonist ivuxolimab. These receptors were collected from an adult with an advanced solid tumor such as melanoma, head and neck, liver or kidney cancer.

This rearrangement joins TRBV7-2 to TRBJ2-7; D ambiguous. Trimming took 1 base from V and 5 from J, leaving 9 bases between them. Looked up from germline, CDR1 is SGHTA and CDR2 is FQGNSA. CDR3 length: 13 amino acids. The CDR3 sequence is CASSLGPPHEQYF. The CDR3 nucleotides are TGTGCCAGCAGCTTAGGGCCCCCCCACGAGCAGTACTTC.

This clone was picked up one time. This sequence joins TRBV5-4 and TRBJ2-3; 9 nucleotides match TRBD1. The V segment lost 4 bases and the J segment 7 bases; nucleotides outside the gene matches: 7. The CDR3 totals 14 residues. Looked up from germline, CDR1 is SGHNT and CDR2 is YYREEE (reference sequence). The CDR3 DNA is TGTGCCAGCAGCCCACAGGGGGCAGGAAATACGCAGTATTTT. The encoded protein is CASSPQGAGNTQYF.

The chain couples TRBV5-1 to TRBJ1-2; D is possibly TRBD1 (6 bases). Trimming cost V 2 bases and J 6 bases, with 11 bases left between them. Germline CDR1 is SGHRS and CDR2 is YFSETQ. This CDR3 is 13 amino acids long. CDR3 sequence reads: CASSLQGTNGYTF. CDR3 in DNA: TGCGCCAGCAGCTTACAGGGAACGAATGGCTACACCTTC.

This clone was observed once. This chain links TRBV30 with TRBJ2-3; D gene ambiguous. Trimming removed 0 bases from V and 8 bases from J, with 9 bases in between. The germline CDR1 and CDR2 sequences are GTSNPN and SVGIG (reference sequence). The CDR3 consists of 12 residues. CDR3 sequence (DNA): TGTGCCTGGAGTGTAAGTGCTGGTACGCAGTATTTT. Residues: CAWSVSAGTQYF.

The chain is built from TRBV7-9 and TRBJ2-7; 10 bases match TRBD1. This CDR3 comprises 13 residues. Germline-derived CDR1 and CDR2 are SEHNR and FQNEAQ (reference sequence). J gave up 6 bases and V 5 bases, and 4 bases lay outside the gene matches. In DNA form, the CDR3 reads TGTGCCAGCAGCATGGGACAGGGGCGCGAGCAGTACTTC. Protein: CASSMGQGREQYF.

The chain joins TRBV20-1 to TRBJ1-5; tentatively, D is TRBD1 (5 bases). This CDR3 is built from 11 residues. V lost 4 bases, J lost 10 bases, and 11 bases lay in between. CDR1 is DFQATT, CDR2 SNEGSKA, per germline (reference sequence). The CDR3 reads CSATPGGPQHF. Written as DNA, the CDR3 is TGCAGTGCTACCCCCGGGGGACCCCAGCATTTT.

The chain combines TRBV10-3 with TRBJ1-2; 8 positions agree with TRBD1. J lost 8 bases, V lost 0 bases, and 5 bases had no gene match. The length of the CDR3 is 14 residues. The germline CDR1 and CDR2 sequences are ENHRY and SYGVKD. The chain's CDR3 is CAISESSTGDGYTF. As DNA, the CDR3 is TGTGCCATCAGTGAGTCTTCGACAGGGGACGGCTACACCTTC.

The chain has TRBV5-1 and TRBJ2-4, with no clear D. The CDR3 loop spans 14 amino acids. The germline V gene encodes CDR1 SGHRS and CDR2 YFSETQ. With 0 bases removed from V and 0 bases from J, the gap between germline ends came to 4 bases. The CDR3 DNA follows: TGCGCCAGCAGCTTGGAGGTAGCCAAAAACATTCAGTACTTC. Protein: CASSLEVAKNIQYF.

This clone was recorded once. The rearrangement joins TRBV15 to TRBJ1-1, with D unclear. Germline-derived CDR1 and CDR2 are LNHNV and YYDKDF (reference sequence). The CDR3 loop spans 13 amino acids. Trimming took 5 bases from V and 1 from J, leaving 8 bases between them. Here the CDR3 DNA reads TGTGCCACCAGCGGGAGACAGAACACTGAAGCTTTCTTT. Its translation is CATSGRQNTEAFF.

The V call is TRBV19, the J call TRBJ2-7; TRBD1 matches 9 bases. The CDR3 covers 16 residues. The junction had 11 bases not matched to a gene; V was cut back by 3 bases and J by 5 bases. Germline V CDR1 and CDR2: LNHDA, SQIVND (reference sequence). In nucleotides, the CDR3 is TGTGCCAGTAGTATTTTAGGAACAGGGGGCCAAAACGAGCAGTACTTC. Translation: CASSILGTGGQNEQYF.

The chain has TRBV16 and TRBJ1-3; possible D gene TRBD1, 5 bases. This CDR3 has 14 amino acids. Germline assignment: CDR1 KGHSY and CDR2 FQNENV. The germline V and J ends were trimmed by 3 bases and 2 bases, with 8 bases remaining between them. CDR3: CASSQETAGNTIYF. CDR3 DNA sequence: TGTGCCAGCAGCCAGGAGACAGCTGGAAACACCATATATTTT.

V gene TRBV6-5 combines with J gene TRBJ1-1, with TRBD1 matching 7 bases. The V segment lost 7 bases and the J segment 7 bases; nucleotides outside the gene matches: 9. Germline V gene lookup returns CDR1 MNHEY and CDR2 SVGAGI. The CDR3 is 13 residues long. Here the CDR3 reads CASNPFQGGEAFF. The CDR3 nucleotides are TGTGCCAGCAACCCCTTCCAGGGGGGTGAAGCTTTCTTT.

The V call is TRBV5-1, the J call TRBJ2-1; TRBD2 might be the D (6 bases). V lost 5 bases to trimming and J lost 3 bases, with 12 bases between them. Germline V gene data show CDR1 as SGHRS and CDR2 as YFSETQ. The CDR3 contains 14 residues. The CDR3 DNA follows: TGCGCCAGCAGTAATGGCGGGATCTACAATGAGCAGTTCTTC. It codes for CASSNGGIYNEQFF.

This chain uses TRBV5-1 with TRBJ2-1, with 13 nucleotides matching TRBD2. The CDR3 has 14 residues. After removal of 4 bases from V and 10 bases from J, the junction contained 5 bases not matched to a gene. The germline gives CDR1 SGHRS, CDR2 YFSETQ. The CDR3 is CASSRTSGGGEQFF. In DNA form, the CDR3 reads TGCGCCAGCAGCCGGACTAGCGGGGGTGGGGAGCAGTTCTTC.

The gene calls are TRBV10-3 and TRBJ1-1, with D unresolved. Trimming removed 0 bases at V and 8 bases at J, with 13 bases between. CDR3 size: 14 residues. Germline V CDR1 and CDR2: ENHRY, SYGVKD. The CDR3 spells CAISESDLGGEAFF. CDR3 coding DNA: TGTGCCATCAGTGAGTCGGACTTGGGCGGGGAAGCTTTCTTT.

The rearrangement links TRBV28 to TRBJ1-5, with D uncertain. The CDR3 has 14 residues. Germline assignment: CDR1 MDHEN and CDR2 SYDVKM. V dropped 8 bases and J dropped 0 bases, with 11 bases sitting between them. The CDR3 DNA sequence: TGTGCCAGCCTCGGACCGCCTAGCAATCAGCCCCAGCATTTT. Its protein is CASLGPPSNQPQHF. The variable domain in full, completed from reference TRBV28 and TRBJ1-5, reads DVKVTQSSRYLVKRTGEKVFLECVQDMDHENMFWYRQDPGLGLRLIYFSYDVKMKEKGDIPEGYSVSREKKERFSLILESASTNQTSMYLCASLGPPSNQPQHFGDGTRLSIL.

The CDR3 region is CASSLSETNYGYTF. The CDR3 DNA follows: TGTGCCAGCTCACTTTCGGAAACCAACTATGGCTACACCTTC. This sequence joins TRBV18 and TRBJ1-2; D call uncertain. In germline, CDR1 is KGHSH, CDR2 LQKENI. CDR3 size: 14 residues. V lost 4 bases, J lost 2 bases, and 11 bases lay in between.

This chain connects TRBV5-1 to TRBJ2-2, with 9 bases matching TRBD2. The CDR3 consists of 15 residues. After removal of 4 bases from V and 5 bases from J, the junction contained 6 bases not matched to a gene. The germline CDR1 and CDR2 sequences are SGHRS and YFSETQ. The CDR3 sequence is CASSNSGRTTGELFF. DNA of the CDR3: TGCGCCAGCAGCAATAGCGGGAGAACGACCGGGGAGCTGTTTTTT.

The J gene is TRBJ2-7, the V gene TRBV6-5; D tentatively fits TRBD1 or TRBD2 (6 bases each). Germline loops: CDR1 MNHEY, CDR2 SVGAGI. This CDR3 is 14 amino acids long. V shed 2 bases and J shed 3 bases, with 11 bases lying between them. The CDR3 loop is CASSYEQGLYEQYF. The CDR3, as DNA: TGTGCCAGCAGTTACGAACAGGGACTCTACGAGCAGTACTTC.

The chain combines TRBV6-6 with TRBJ2-3; D is possibly TRBD1 (6 bases). V dropped 7 bases and J dropped 6 bases, with 11 bases sitting between them. CDR3 size: 12 residues. CDR1 is MNHNY and CDR2 is SVGAGI in the germline V gene (reference sequence). CDR3 nucleotide sequence: TGTGCCAGCACCTCTAGGGGGGATACGCAGTATTTT. This translates into CASTSRGDTQYF.

The genes are TRBV5-8 and TRBJ2-5, with 8 bases identical to TRBD1. Germline trimming cut 5 bases from V and 5 bases from J; bases unmatched to any gene: 8. The CDR3 is 14 residues long. Germline CDR1 reads SGHTS; CDR2 reads YDEGEE. The CDR3 reads CASSRRQGTETQYF. CDR3 sequence (DNA): TGTGCCAGCAGTCGTCGACAGGGGACGGAGACCCAGTACTTC.

The rearrangement links TRBV5-3 to TRBJ1-1, with D unresolved. TRBV5-3 is identified as an open reading frame with a role that is uncertain. Trimming removed 2 bases from V and 0 bases from J, with 14 bases in between. There are 16 residues in the CDR3. The CDR3 sequence is CARSFELGSMNTEAFF. Here the CDR3 DNA reads TGTGCCAGAAGCTTCGAGTTAGGGTCTATGAACACTGAAGCTTTCTTT.

This clone came up a few times. The CDR3 loop is CASAIAGVTDTQYF. CDR3 DNA: TGCGCCAGCGCTATAGCGGGAGTCACAGATACGCAGTATTTT. The V call is TRBV5-1, the J call TRBJ2-3, with TRBD2 matching 9 bases. Germline trimming cut 7 bases from V and 2 bases from J; bases unmatched to any gene: 5. The germline V gene has CDR1 SGHRS and CDR2 YFSETQ. This CDR3 region has 14 residues.

This clone occurred once. The chain employs TRBV7-2 and TRBJ2-3; D possibly corresponds to TRBD2 (6 bases). The V and J ends lost 2 bases and 6 bases respectively, with 9 bases between them. Germline CDR1 is SGHTA and CDR2 is FQGNSA. The CDR3 consists of 13 residues. The CDR3 coding sequence is TGTGCCAGCAGCTTAACTAGCTGGGATACGCAGTATTTT. Translation gives CASSLTSWDTQYF. Full variable domain (outside the CDR3, taken from reference TRBV7-2 and TRBJ2-3): GAGVSQSPSNKVTEKGKDVELRCDPISGHTALYWYRQSLGQGLEFLIYFQGNSAPDKSGLPSDRFSAERTGGSVSTLTIQRTQQEDSAVYLCASSLTSWDTQYFGPGTRLTVL.

The J gene is TRBJ2-2, the V gene TRBV7-9; no firm D call. Trimming took 6 bases from V and 2 from J, leaving 13 bases between them. The CDR3 spans 15 residues. Germline V lookup: CDR1 SEHNR, CDR2 FQNEAQ (reference sequence). The CDR3: CASSLDPLNTGELFF. The CDR3 DNA follows: TGTGCCAGCAGTCTCGATCCTTTAAACACCGGGGAGCTGTTTTTT.

The rearrangement uses TRBV19 and TRBJ2-2; D perhaps matches TRBD1 (6 bases). The germline V gene has CDR1 LNHDA and CDR2 SQIVND (reference sequence). Between the trimmed V and J ends, which lost 7 bases and 4 bases, there was a span of 16 bases. This CDR3 has 15 residues. CDR3 coding DNA: TGTGCCAGTAAACCCTCAGGGGTTGGCACCGGGGAGCTGTTTTTT. Translated, it gives CASKPSGVGTGELFF.

The chain has TRBV29-1 and TRBJ1-5; no reliable D call. Per germline, CDR1 SQVTM and CDR2 ANQGSEA. The V and J ends lost 4 bases and 2 bases respectively, with 12 bases between them. The CDR3 is 14 amino acids. The CDR3 DNA is TGCAGCGTTGGTGAGTTTGGAGGCAATCAGCCCCAGCATTTT. Its protein product is CSVGEFGGNQPQHF. The variable domain in full, with the rest retrieved from reference TRBV29-1 and TRBJ1-5, is SAVISQKPSRDICQRGTSLTIQCQVDSQVTMMFWYRQQPGQSLTLIATANQGSEATYESGFVIDKFPISRPNLTFSTLTVSNMSPEDSSIYLCSVGEFGGNQPQHFGDGTRLSIL.

The chain links TRBV7-9 to TRBJ2-7, with D possibly matching TRBD2 (6 bases). Germline CDR1 is SEHNR and CDR2 is FQNEAQ (reference sequence). The CDR3 consists of 13 residues. Deletions cut 1 base from V and 7 bases from J, with 11 bases between. CDR3 amino acids: CASSLGWGDEQYF. The DNA of the CDR3 is TGTGCCAGCAGCTTAGGATGGGGGGATGAGCAGTACTTC.

The chain combines TRBV30 with TRBJ2-1; D gene unclear. The CDR3 is 11 residues long. CDR1 and CDR2 from the germline V gene are GTSNPN and SVGIG (reference sequence). V lost 1 base, J lost 7 bases, and 5 bases lay in between. The CDR3 is CAWSAGNEQFF. CDR3 DNA sequence: TGTGCCTGGAGTGCTGGGAATGAGCAGTTCTTC.

The rearrangement uses TRBV19 and TRBJ1-4; D remains ambiguous. Trimming cost V 4 bases and J 8 bases, with 8 bases left between them. CDR1 is LNHDA and CDR2 is SQIVND in the germline V gene (reference sequence). The length of the CDR3 is 12 residues. CDR3 bases: TGTGCCAGTAGTAATAATAGGGAAAAACTGTTTTTT. This encodes CASSNNREKLFF. Complete variable domain (other parts from reference TRBV19 and TRBJ1-4): DGGITQSPKYLFRKEGQNVTLSCEQNLNHDAMYWYRQDPGQGLRLIYYSQIVNDFQKGDIAEGYSVSREKKESFPLTVTSAQKNPTAFYLCASSNNREKLFFGSGTQLSVL.